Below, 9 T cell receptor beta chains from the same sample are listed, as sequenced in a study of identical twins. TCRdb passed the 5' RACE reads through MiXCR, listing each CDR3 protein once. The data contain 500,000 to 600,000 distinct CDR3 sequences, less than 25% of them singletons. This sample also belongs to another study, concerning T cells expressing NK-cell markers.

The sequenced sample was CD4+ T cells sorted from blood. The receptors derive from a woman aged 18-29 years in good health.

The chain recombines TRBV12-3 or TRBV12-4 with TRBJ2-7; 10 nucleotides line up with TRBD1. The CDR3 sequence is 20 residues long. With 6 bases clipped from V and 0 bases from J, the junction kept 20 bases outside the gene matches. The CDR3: CASSPGDWGQGFVSSYEQYF. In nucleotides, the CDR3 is TGTGCCAGCAGCCCTGGCGATTGGGGACAGGGGTTTGTGAGCTCCTACGAGCAGTACTTC.

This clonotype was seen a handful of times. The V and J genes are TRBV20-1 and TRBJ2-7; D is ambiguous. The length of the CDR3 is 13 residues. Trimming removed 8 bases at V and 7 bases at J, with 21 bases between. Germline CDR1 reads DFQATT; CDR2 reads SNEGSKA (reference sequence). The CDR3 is CSPSYGEVTEQYF. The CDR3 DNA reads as TGCAGTCCTTCCTACGGCGAGGTCACAGAGCAGTACTTC.

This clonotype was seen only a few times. The CDR3 spells CASSEGLAGGGNEQFF. In nucleotides, the CDR3 is TGCGCCAGCAGTGAAGGCCTAGCGGGAGGAGGTAATGAGCAGTTCTTC. The genes are TRBV10-2 and TRBJ2-1, with 11 bases matching TRBD2. Germline V gene sequence: CDR1 WSHSY, CDR2 SAAADI. V was clipped by 3 bases and J by 7 bases; unmatched bases: 8. This CDR3 has 16 residues.

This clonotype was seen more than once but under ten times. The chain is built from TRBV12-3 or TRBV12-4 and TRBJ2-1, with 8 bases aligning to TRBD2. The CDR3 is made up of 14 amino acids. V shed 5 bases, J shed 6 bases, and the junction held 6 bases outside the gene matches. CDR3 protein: CASSRPGLGNEQFF. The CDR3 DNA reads TGTGCCAGCAGTCGACCGGGACTAGGCAATGAGCAGTTCTTC.

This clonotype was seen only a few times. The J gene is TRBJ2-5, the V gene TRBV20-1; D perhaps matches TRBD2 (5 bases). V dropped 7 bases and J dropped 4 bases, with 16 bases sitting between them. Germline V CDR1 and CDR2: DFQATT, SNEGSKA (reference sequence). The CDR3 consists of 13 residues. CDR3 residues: CSVSGSTLETQYF. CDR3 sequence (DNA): TGCAGTGTGAGCGGAAGCACCCTAGAGACCCAGTACTTC.

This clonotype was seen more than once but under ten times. CDR3 DNA: TGCAGCGTTGGCAACGTGAACACTGAAGCTTTCTTT. Amino acids: CSVGNVNTEAFF. The gene calls are TRBV29-1 and TRBJ1-1; no definite D call. In germline, CDR1 is SQVTM, CDR2 ANQGSEA. The CDR3 length is 12 residues. V lost 4 bases to trimming and J lost 0 bases, with 6 bases between them.

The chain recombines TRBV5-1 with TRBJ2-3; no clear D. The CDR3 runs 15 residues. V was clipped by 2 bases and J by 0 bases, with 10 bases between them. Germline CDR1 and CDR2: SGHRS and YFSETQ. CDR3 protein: CASSLGFFSTDTQYF. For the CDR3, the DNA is TGCGCCAGCAGCTTAGGGTTTTTTAGCACAGATACGCAGTATTTT.

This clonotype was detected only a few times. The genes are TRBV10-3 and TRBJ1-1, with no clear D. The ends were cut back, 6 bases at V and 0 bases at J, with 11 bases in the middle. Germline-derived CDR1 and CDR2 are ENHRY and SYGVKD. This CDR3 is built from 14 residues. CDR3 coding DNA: TGTGCCATCAGAGAGCGTTGGGTGAACACTGAAGCTTTCTTT. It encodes CAIRERWVNTEAFF.

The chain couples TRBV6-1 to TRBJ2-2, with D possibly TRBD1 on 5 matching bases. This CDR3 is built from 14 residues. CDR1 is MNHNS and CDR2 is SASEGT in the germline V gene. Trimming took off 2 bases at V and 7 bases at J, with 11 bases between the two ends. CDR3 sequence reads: CASSELQGYGELFF. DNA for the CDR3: TGTGCCAGCAGTGAACTTCAGGGTTACGGGGAGCTGTTTTTT.